These 21 T cell receptor beta chains share one sample of origin, sequenced in a study of blood T cell repertoires in COVID-19. Repertoires were generated with immunoSEQ multiplex PCR, while TCRdb's copy carries only in-frame clones and drops some. The data hold about 130,000 clones, with about 87% observed a single time. The specimen sequenced was peripheral blood. Source of these receptors: a man in his fifties or sixties with active COVID-19.

The V gene is TRBV14, the J gene TRBJ1-1; D might be TRBD1 (5 bases). Germline V lookup: CDR1 SGHDN, CDR2 FVKESK. The CDR3 totals 15 residues. V was shortened by 4 bases and J by 4 bases, with 16 bases between the two germline ends. The CDR3: CASSRVRGVGTEAFF. CDR3 DNA: TGTGCCAGCAGCCGCGTGCGGGGCGTGGGCACTGAAGCTTTCTTT.

The chain is built from TRBV29-1 and TRBJ2-2, with TRBD2 identical over 8 bases. Germline trimming cut 0 bases from V and 3 bases from J; bases unmatched to any gene: 3. The germline V gene has CDR1 SQVTM and CDR2 ANQGSEA. The CDR3 covers 15 residues. CDR3 in amino acids: CSVEDRRGDTGELFF. The CDR3 bases are TGCAGCGTTGAAGATCGGCGGGGGGACACCGGGGAGCTGTTTTTT.

The J gene is TRBJ1-5, the V gene TRBV3-1 (or the pseudogene TRBV3-2); 7 bases fit TRBD1. The J segment lost 3 bases and the V segment lost 4 bases, leaving 3 bases of the junction unmatched. This CDR3 contains 14 residues. The germline gives CDR1 LGHDT, CDR2 YNNKEL (reference sequence). The CDR3 DNA reads as TGTGCCAGCAGCCCCGGGACAGACAATCAGCCCCAGCATTTT. It specifies CASSPGTDNQPQHF.

J is TRBJ1-2 and V is TRBV6-6; 9 bases are a match to TRBD1. CDR3 length: 14 amino acids. V was clipped by 4 bases and J by 4 bases; unmatched bases: 4. The germline V gene has CDR1 MNHNY and CDR2 SVGAGI (reference sequence). The DNA of the CDR3 is TGTGCCAGCAGTTTGGGGACAGGGTCCTATGGCTACACCTTC. Translation: CASSLGTGSYGYTF.

This chain joins TRBV7-8 and TRBJ1-5; perhaps TRBD1 as D (6 bases). CDR1 is SGHVS, CDR2 FQNEAQ, per germline. V shed 5 bases and J shed 7 bases, with 15 bases lying between them. The CDR3 spans 14 residues. The CDR3 is CASSPRQDGQPQHF. The CDR3 region has the DNA TGTGCCAGCAGCCCTCGACAGGACGGACAGCCCCAGCATTTT.

This clone was picked up one time. V usage is TRBV5-6 and J usage is TRBJ2-7; TRBD2 might be the D (5 bases). V was shortened by 4 bases and J by 3 bases, with 14 bases between the two germline ends. Germline V gives CDR1 SGHDT, CDR2 YYEEEE. The CDR3 length is 14 residues. CDR3: CASSPEGGDYEQYF. The CDR3 bases are TGTGCCAGCAGCCCTGAGGGTGGGGACTACGAGCAGTACTTC.

The CDR3: CASSQGGTSTDTQYF. The DNA of the CDR3 is TGCGCCAGCAGCCAAGGGGGGACTAGCACAGATACGCAGTATTTT. The rearrangement uses TRBV4-3 and TRBJ2-3, with a tentative D call TRBD2 (6 bases). Germline V gene lookup returns CDR1 LGHNA and CDR2 YSLEER. CDR3 length: 15 amino acids. V was cut by 1 base and J by 0 bases, with 8 bases left in between.

This chain uses TRBV15 with TRBJ2-4; weak D call: TRBD2 (6 bases). The CDR3 runs to 17 residues. V was clipped by 5 bases and J by 1 base, with 18 bases between them. Germline V CDR1 and CDR2: LNHNV, YYDKDF (reference sequence). The CDR3 nucleotides read TGTGCCACCAGCTCCCTGGGTGGGGGAGGTGCCAAAAACATTCAGTACTTC. Protein product: CATSSLGGGGAKNIQYF.

This rearrangement joins TRBV27 to TRBJ1-2, with a possible D match to TRBD1 (5 bases). CDR1 is MNHEY, CDR2 SMNVEV, per germline (reference sequence). V lost 8 bases, J lost 4 bases, and 17 bases lay in between. The CDR3 spans 14 residues. The CDR3 DNA is TGTGCCAGCGGGGCCGTTTCCCTCTCCTATGGCTACACCTTC. Amino acid sequence: CASGAVSLSYGYTF.

The chain employs TRBV3-1 (or the pseudogene TRBV3-2) and TRBJ2-1; TRBD2 agrees at 8 bases. J lost 12 bases, V lost 1 base, and 11 bases had no gene match. The germline gives CDR1 LGHDT, CDR2 YNNKEL (reference sequence). CDR3 length: 15 residues. The CDR3 reads CASSQGRAGGLGQFF. Written as DNA, the CDR3 is TGTGCCAGCAGCCAAGGCAGGGCGGGGGGCTTAGGGCAGTTCTTC.

The chain links TRBV5-1 to TRBJ1-4, with 12 bases fitting TRBD1. V was pared by 4 bases and J by 8 bases, with 12 bases of the junction left unmatched. The germline CDR1 and CDR2 sequences are SGHRS and YFSETQ. The CDR3 consists of 17 residues. The CDR3 DNA reads as TGCGCCAGCAGCCCGGGGGCCATAGGGACAGGGGGCGAAAAACTGTTTTTT. It yields the protein CASSPGAIGTGGEKLFF. The complete variable domain, with remaining parts taken from reference TRBV5-1 and TRBJ1-4, reads KAGVTQTPRYLIKTRGQQVTLSCSPISGHRSVSWYQQTPGQGLQFLFEYFSETQRNKGNFPGRFSGRQFSNSRSEMNVSTLELGDSALYLCASSPGAIGTGGEKLFFGSGTQLSVL.

About this clone: One end of the junction varies from germline; a read error may be responsible. The genes are TRBV13 and TRBJ2-3, with 10 bases identical to TRBD2. CDR1 is PRHDT, CDR2 FYEKMQ, per germline (reference sequence). The CDR3 spans 13 residues. As DNA, the CDR3 is TGTGCCAGCAGCTCCTATAGCGGGGGGACCTCACATTTT. Its protein product is CASSSYSGGTSHF. Variable domain in full (rest from reference TRBV13 and TRBJ2-3): AAGVIQSPRHLIKEKRETATLKCYPIPRHDTVYWYQQGPGQDPQFLISFYEKMQSDKGSIPDRFSAQQFSDYHSELNMSSLELGDSALYFCASSSYSGGTSHFGPGTRLTVL.

Comments on this clone: Within the sample, other DNA sequences also encode this same CDR3. This rearrangement joins TRBV4-2 to TRBJ2-3, with D maybe TRBD2 (6 bases). The CDR3 extends over 14 amino acids. Germline assignment: CDR1 LGHNA and CDR2 YNFKEQ. The V and J ends lost 1 base and 3 bases respectively, with 8 bases between them. This CDR3 reads CASSQGRGTDTQYF. In DNA, the CDR3 is TGTGCCAGCAGCCAAGGTCGGGGGACAGATACGCAGTATTTT.

This clone has only a few counts. J is TRBJ1-1 and V is TRBV7-2; D might be TRBD1 (6 bases). The V and J ends lost 5 bases and 7 bases respectively, with 17 bases between them. This CDR3 contains 14 residues. Germline V gene data show CDR1 as SGHTA and CDR2 as FQGNSA. The CDR3 bases are TGTGCCAGCAGCCCTGGACAGACCTCCATTGAAGCTTTCTTT. It encodes CASSPGQTSIEAFF.

The genes are TRBV6-6 and TRBJ1-2; the match to TRBD1 covers 7 bases. The CDR3 length is 13 residues. The V gene end was trimmed by 5 bases and the J gene end by 4 bases; junction bases not matched to a gene: 4. The germline CDR1 and CDR2 sequences are MNHNY and SVGAGI (reference sequence). The CDR3 region is CASSPGTVYGYTF. CDR3 bases: TGTGCCAGCAGTCCCGGGACAGTCTATGGCTACACCTTC.

The genes are TRBV30 and TRBJ2-5; TRBD1 is a possible D gene (5 bases). V was clipped by 7 bases and J by 1 base, with 13 bases between them. This CDR3 contains 13 residues. Per germline, CDR1 GTSNPN and CDR2 SVGIG (reference sequence). The CDR3: CALWGRVQETQYF. CDR3 bases: TGTGCCTTATGGGGCAGAGTCCAAGAGACCCAGTACTTC.

V is TRBV18 and J is TRBJ2-3; D possibly corresponds to TRBD2 (6 bases). The CDR3 runs 15 residues. Germline V CDR1 and CDR2: KGHSH, LQKENI. V lost 0 bases, J lost 3 bases, and 10 bases lay in between. Here the CDR3 DNA reads TGTGCCAGCTCACCACCTAGCGGCTGGACAGATACGCAGTATTTT. It encodes CASSPPSGWTDTQYF. Full variable domain (rest looked up from reference TRBV18 and TRBJ2-3): NAGVMQNPRHLVRRRGQEARLRCSPMKGHSHVYWYRQLPEEGLKFMVYLQKENIIDESGMPKERFSAEFPKEGPSILRIQQVVRGDSAAYFCASSPPSGWTDTQYFGPGTRLTVL.

The chain couples TRBV25-1 to TRBJ2-3; TRBD1 aligns across 9 bases. V shed 11 bases and J 2 bases; nucleotides not matched to a gene: 5. CDR3 length: 13 residues. The germline V gene has CDR1 MGHDK and CDR2 SYGVNS. In DNA form, the CDR3 reads TGTGCCGGACGGGACAGGGTCACAGATACGCAGTATTTT. This translates into CAGRDRVTDTQYF. The full variable domain, in which reference TRBV25-1 and TRBJ2-3 provide the parts outside the CDR3, is EADIYQTPRYLVIGTGKKITLECSQTMGHDKMYWYQQDPGMELHLIHYSYGVNSTEKGDLSSESTVSRIRTEHFPLTLESARPSHTSQYLCAGRDRVTDTQYFGPGTRLTVL.

This sequence joins TRBV7-6 and TRBJ2-7, with 10 bases matching TRBD1. Germline V gene data show CDR1 as SGHVS and CDR2 as FNYEAQ. Unmatched junction bases numbered 0, after V lost 0 bases and J lost 1 base. There are 15 residues in the CDR3. Written as DNA, the CDR3 is TGTGCCAGCAGCTTAGCGGGACAGGGGTCCTACGAGCAGTACTTC. Amino acids: CASSLAGQGSYEQYF.

The chain joins TRBV30 to TRBJ1-1, with D tentatively TRBD1 (5 bases). CDR3 size: 13 residues. Germline V gives CDR1 GTSNPN, CDR2 SVGIG (reference sequence). The ends were cut back, 0 bases at V and 6 bases at J, with 11 bases in the middle. CDR3 coding DNA: TGTGCCTGGAGTGTATGGGGGGTCTCTGAAGCTTTCTTT. Its translation: CAWSVWGVSEAFF.

The chain employs TRBV6-5 and TRBJ2-7; TRBD2 agrees at 7 bases. CDR1 and CDR2 from the germline V gene are MNHEY and SVGAGI. The CDR3 runs to 11 residues. J was trimmed by 3 bases and V by 7 bases; bases with no gene match: 0. The CDR3 sequence: CASTGGYEQYF. The CDR3 coding sequence is TGTGCCAGCACGGGAGGCTACGAGCAGTACTTC.